The following is a T cell receptor beta chain sequence with its context. Naive CD8 cells lacked CD45RO and underwent positive selection for CCR7, leaving out terminally differentiated effector memory CD45RA+ cells. Adult donors, all healthy and HIV-negative, had no recent acute infections or vaccinations. This record belongs to a study of shared clonotypes between healthy human individuals. Sorted-subset replicate PCR reactions were performed with approximately 0.2 ug DNA, corresponding to tens of thousands of T cell genomes. Original analysis: Junction-only sequences without quality scores were provided by ImmunoSEQ, so filtering was different. Generated by immunoSEQ multiplex PCR, the TCRdb table keeps only in-frame clones and is missing some. V, J and clone size derive from that table, while D and trimming were established from the DNA sequence. This sample has millions of clones; 90% to 95% occur once, and the top ten carry approximately 1.7%.

Germline V gene data show CDR1 as ENHRY and CDR2 as SYGVKD. This CDR3 contains 16 residues. Trimming at V came to 4 bases and at J to 6 bases, leaving 12 bases not matched to a gene. The V call is TRBV10-3, the J call TRBJ1-2; 9 bases map to TRBD1. The sequenced sample consisted of naive CD8+ T cells from PBMCs. This receptor was taken from a man in his late teens or twenties in good health. Some clones in this sample may be carry-over from other donors' samples. This CDR3 is CAISALTGGEADGYTF. CDR3 DNA sequence: TGTGCCATCAGTGCCCTAACAGGGGGCGAAGCTGATGGCTACACCTTC.